The rows below give T cell receptor beta chains drawn from one sample of a study of beta chain features in type 1 diabetes. This table comes from immunoSEQ multiplex PCR, and its TCRdb copy is limited to in-frame clones, with some not included. The sample includes a few hundred thousand clones, about 14% of them seen just once. The sequencing input was naive CD4+ T cells from blood. The receptors stem from a man aged 30 to 39 in good health. Each CDR3 is given with its conserved first and last residue. D genes are given only for firm matches. Clone size appears in some rows only: once, few, many, or a class for an expanded clone.

many	TRBV7-9	TRBJ2-5	.	TGTGCCAGCAGCTTACAGACAGAGACCCAGTACTTC	CASSLQTETQYF
few	TRBV15	TRBJ1-1	.	TGTGCCACCAGCACCTGGCACACTGAAGCTTTCTTT	CATSTWHTEAFF
few	TRBV7-9	TRBJ2-3	TRBD2	TGTGCCAGCAGCCCAGGGACTAGCGGACTCACAGATACGCAGTATTTT	CASSPGTSGLTDTQYF
.	TRBV7-2	TRBJ2-4	.	TGTGCCAGCAGCTTAGAATTAACCAAAAACATTCAGTACTTC	CASSLELTKNIQYF
few	TRBV7-2	TRBJ2-5	.	TGTGCCAGCAGCTTAAGCCTGGCAGAGACCCAGTACTTC	CASSLSLAETQYF
few	TRBV29-1	TRBJ2-5	.	TGCAGCTCCTCAGCGGGCCGGGGACGAGAGACCCAGTACTTC	CSSSAGRGRETQYF
.	TRBV4-3	TRBJ2-1	TRBD2	TGCGCCAGCAGCCAAGTGCCGTCTAGCGGGGATCAGTTCTTC	CASSQVPSSGDQFF
.	TRBV29-1	TRBJ1-1	.	TGCAGCGTAAACTTCCTACAGGGGAACACTGAAGCTTTCTTT	CSVNFLQGNTEAFF
.	TRBV7-8	TRBJ2-5	TRBD2	TGTGCCAGCAGCTCGCGACTAGCGGGGGTTGGTAAAGAGACCCAGTACTTC	CASSSRLAGVGKETQYF
few	TRBV7-2	TRBJ2-1	.	TGTGCCAGCAGCTTAGGTCTCCCTAATCGTGAGCAGTTCTTC	CASSLGLPNREQFF
.	TRBV4-1	TRBJ1-5	.	TGCGCCAGCAGCCAAGTAATGGTGACAGGTTTCAATCAGCCCCAGCATTTT	CASSQVMVTGFNQPQHF
.	TRBV25-1	TRBJ2-7	TRBD1	TGTGCCAGCAGTGCGGACAGGGTCGGGGCCTTAGGCGAGCAGTACTTC	CASSADRVGALGEQYF
.	TRBV2	TRBJ1-4	.	TGTGCCAGCAGTCCGACACTGGGTGCTGAAAAACTGTTTTTT	CASSPTLGAEKLFF
few	TRBV11-2	TRBJ2-1	.	TGTGCCAGCAGCTTAACGAGGCGACGGGACGAGCAGTTCTTC	CASSLTRRRDEQFF
few	TRBV4-3	TRBJ1-1	TRBD1	TGCGCCAGCAGCCAAGATCTGGACAGGGGGAACACTGAAGCTTTCTTT	CASSQDLDRGNTEAFF
.	TRBV25-1	TRBJ2-3	.	TGTGCCAGCAGTGACCCCCGACCCGGGGATACGCAGTATTTT	CASSDPRPGDTQYF
few	TRBV29-1	TRBJ2-2	.	TGCAGCGTCGGACTGAACACCGGGGAGCTGTTTTTT	CSVGLNTGELFF
few	TRBV7-8	TRBJ2-1	TRBD2	TGTGCCAGCAGCTCTAGCGGGAGACCTGGTGAGCAGTTCTTC	CASSSSGRPGEQFF
few	TRBV20-1	TRBJ1-2	.	TGCAGTGCTACAGGGAATTATGGCTACACCTTC	CSATGNYGYTF
few	TRBV27	TRBJ2-5	.	TGTGCCAGCATCAAGTTCGGGCAGGGTGGGGAGACCCAGTACTTC	CASIKFGQGGETQYF
few	TRBV5-1	TRBJ1-2	.	TGCGCCAGCAGCTTGGAGGTCGGTGGATTCGACTATGGCTACACCTTC	CASSLEVGGFDYGYTF
.	TRBV6-1	TRBJ2-1	TRBD1	TGTGCCAGCAGAGGACAGGGGCAAAATGAGCAGTTCTTC	CASRGQGQNEQFF
.	TRBV9	TRBJ1-2	.	TGTGCCAGCAGTGATCCAAGGACAGATAAGAACTATGGCTACACCTTC	CASSDPRTDKNYGYTF
once	TRBV11-2	TRBJ2-3	TRBD1	TGTGCCAGCAGCTCGGGACAGGTCCTTCGGGATACGCAGTATTTT	CASSSGQVLRDTQYF
.	TRBV5-1	TRBJ1-2	.	TGCGCCAGCAGCTCAGAGGGGCCCAGAGGCTATGGCTACACCTTC	CASSSEGPRGYGYTF
few	TRBV5-1	TRBJ2-7	TRBD1	TGCGCCAGCAGCTCCGACAGGGGGTACGAGCAGTACTTC	CASSSDRGYEQYF
.	TRBV7-2	TRBJ2-3	.	TGTGCCAGCAGCCCCTCTGGGCGGAGCACAGATACGCAGTATTTT	CASSPSGRSTDTQYF
few	TRBV6-1	TRBJ2-7	TRBD1	TGTGCCAGCAGTGACCCGGGACAGGGACGTCCCTACGAGCAGTACTTC	CASSDPGQGRPYEQYF
.	TRBV7-8	TRBJ1-3	.	TGTGCCAGCAGCTTAACTGGGGGCGCTGGAAACACCATATATTTT	CASSLTGGAGNTIYF
few	TRBV7-3	TRBJ2-3	.	TGTGCCAGCAGCCTCCCCCAAGCAGGCACAGATACGCAGTATTTT	CASSLPQAGTDTQYF
few	TRBV7-8	TRBJ2-7	.	TGTGCCAGCAGCTTGGGGGGAGGCTACGAGCAGTACTTC	CASSLGGGYEQYF
.	TRBV6-5	TRBJ1-2	.	TGTGCCAGCAGCCATAACAGGGATTCGGATGGCTACACCTTC	CASSHNRDSDGYTF
few	TRBV29-1	TRBJ2-5	.	TGCAGCGTTTACATCGGATCGGGACTCAAAGAGACCCAGTACTTC	CSVYIGSGLKETQYF
few	TRBV27	TRBJ2-3	TRBD1	TGTGCCAGCAGTTGGCAGGGGGCGAGGACAGATACGCAGTATTTT	CASSWQGARTDTQYF
few	TRBV27	TRBJ2-7	.	TGTGCCAGCAGAGATCTGGACAGAGGCGAGCAGTACTTC	CASRDLDRGEQYF
.	TRBV9	TRBJ2-5	.	TGTGCCAGCAGCGCCGCCCCGGGACCGTACCAAGAGACCCAGTACTTC	CASSAAPGPYQETQYF
.	TRBV4-1	TRBJ2-3	.	TGCGCCAGCAGCCGCCGAATTAGTAGGGATACGCAGTATTTT	CASSRRISRDTQYF